This TCR beta chain was identified in a study of T cells after yellow fever vaccination (dated by TCRdb to about 2019). Regarding the research as a whole: The SMART-Seq v4 Ultra Low Input RNA kit was used to prepare libraries from fractions with low cell numbers. Blood was drawn at multiple timepoints before and after primary and secondary immunization, with bulk PBMC replicates and cell subsets isolated. Bulk TCR alpha and beta repertoires were sequenced longitudinally to track T-cell clones before and after primary and booster YFV17D yellow fever vaccination. The cohort comprised two healthy male donors, one aged 18 to 30 and one aged 30 to 40 years. General conclusions and limits of the study: Compared with the primary T-cell response, the secondary T-cell response was weaker but faster, peaking on day 5 rather than day 15. Because abundant contaminating clonotypes from the bulk population could be contained in FACS-sorted repertoires, computational filtering was required. Because the study included only a couple of donors, the extent to which the findings can be generalized is limited. Most clones expanded after primary vaccination were re-detected after the booster (96% of CD4 and 80% to 90% of CD8), suggesting broad memory maintenance. A small fraction of clonotypes showed up in both the CD4 and CD8 compartments, probably as a result of convergent recombination.

Synthesis of TCR cDNA relied on 5'RACE template switching, a step that introduced a universal primer site along with unique molecular identifiers. Priming of cDNA synthesis was performed from both the TCR alpha and TCR beta constant segments. Library amplification used two PCR steps, and the second PCR step added sample barcodes and sequencing adapters. Libraries were sequenced on Illumina HiSeq 2500 (2x100 bp) or NovaSeq (2x150 bp). In the authors' own workflow: Demultiplexing of reads and collapsing into UMI consensus sequences were performed with MIGEC, and V(D)J alignment was carried out with MiXCR. Clonotypes responding to the vaccine were identified with edgeR on replicate PBMC samples, with the criteria of FDR below 0.01 and a log2 fold change above 5 up to day 15. Each bulk clonotype was labeled CD4 or CD8 based on which sequenced repertoire, CD4 or CD8, contained the clonotype at higher abundance. The public reads were quality trimmed at Q25 with fastp and then assembled into clones with MiXCR by TCRdb, keeping productive beta chains. A single entry per CDR3 protein holds the most common genes and DNA from its merged rows. The authors' filters were not applied to this entry. The sample records tens of thousands of distinct CDR3 sequences, 7.4% of which are singletons. The ten most abundant clones make up 35% to 45% of the sample.

The germline V gene yields SGHVS for CDR1 and FQNEAQ for CDR2. The CDR3 sequence holds 15 residues, the cysteine and phenylalanine included. CDR3 DNA is the only sequence kept; it has 45 bases, read in frame from the first base. Trimming removed 3 bases from V and 9 bases from J, leaving 18 bases between the germline ends. This clonotype was seen many times. This receptor's antigen is unknown. Base quality data are lacking; no much larger clone is found one base away. Per the publication, the treatment or condition label means: live attenuated yellow fever vaccine strain. A standard Ficoll-Paque protocol was used to isolate PBMCs from peripheral blood. Dynabeads CD4 and CD8 positive selection kits were used to isolate the CD4 and CD8 T-cell fractions. TriZol was used to extract RNA from bulk PBMCs, CD4 and CD8 fractions, and dextramer-positive and dextramer-negative fractions.

This receptor chain uses TRBV7-8 and TRBJ1-5; 6 matching bases give a weak D call of TRBD1. The TCR comes from a man aged 25-40 years who received the YFV17D yellow fever vaccine. Sequencing used CD8+ T cells sorted from PBMCs, obtained 15 days after the yellow fever booster vaccination. The CDR3 protein is CASSFEGGGVSPQHF. The DNA sequence reads TGTGCCAGCAGCTTCGAAGGAGGGGGTGTATCGCCCCAGCATTTT.